This TCR beta chain was sequenced during a study of OX40 agonist ivuxolimab in advanced cancers. The overall study: Patients received ivuxolimab, an intravenous treatment, every 2 weeks at 0.01 to 10 mg/kg.

V was pared by 8 bases and J by 6 bases, with 11 bases between. CDR1 and CDR2 from the germline V gene are ENHRY and SYGVKD. There are 12 residues in the CDR3. Study conclusions and caveats: CD4+ T cells averaged fewer expanded clones than CD8+ T cells.

In the case of this clone: Its antigen remains unknown.

Repertoires were generated with immunoSEQ multiplex PCR, while TCRdb's copy carries only in-frame clones and drops some. Among roughly 70,000 clones, 82% were seen once, and the ten largest hold about 5%. The source was CD4+ or CD8+ T cells sorted from blood, collected in a trial of the OX40 agonist ivuxolimab. The sequence came from an adult with an advanced solid tumor such as melanoma, head and neck, liver or kidney cancer. V is TRBV10-3 and J is TRBJ1-5; D gene ambiguous. The CDR3 DNA is TGTGCCATCTTAAAGGGAGGTCAGCCCCAGCATTTT. Translating gives CAILKGGQPQHF.